Listed below are T cell receptor beta chains from one sample, sequenced in a study of blood T cell repertoires in COVID-19. The table came from immunoSEQ multiplex PCR; TCRdb's copy has only in-frame clones and leaves some out. The table lists about 400,000 clones, roughly 90% of them singletons. The material sequenced was PBMCs or T cells enriched from blood (not recorded which). The receptors were sampled from a woman in her forties with acute COVID-19. The CDR3 runs from the conserved cysteine through the conserved F or W. A D gene is named only where the DNA matches it firmly. Clone size is given for some rows only: seen once, a few or many times, or a class if the clone is expanded.

size,J,D,V,DNA,CDR3
NA,TRBJ1-1,NA,TRBV6-5,TGTGCCAGCAATCACAGGGCCGGGGACACTGAAGCTTTCTTT,CASNHRAGDTEAFF
NA,TRBJ1-6,NA,TRBV5-1,TGCGCCAGCAGGGCAGGGTTCGATAATTCACCCCTCCACTTT,CASRAGFDNSPLHF
NA,TRBJ1-1,TRBD1,TRBV19,TGTGCCAGTAGTATTCGTGGGGTGACAGGGCGGATGTTGAACACTGAAGCTTTCTTT,CASSIRGVTGRMLNTEAFF
NA,TRBJ2-7,TRBD2,TRBV19,TGTGCCAGTAGTACAGGGACTAGCGGAGGCTCCTACGAGCAGTACTTC,CASSTGTSGGSYEQYF
once,TRBJ1-2,TRBD1,TRBV7-8,TGTGCCAGCAGCTTAGTTGAGGGGGCCCTCTCTGGCTACACCTTC,CASSLVEGALSGYTF
NA,TRBJ1-3,TRBD1,TRBV15,TGTGCCACCAGCAGGGACAGGGGGTTCTCTGGAAACACCATATATTTT,CATSRDRGFSGNTIYF
few,TRBJ1-1,NA,TRBV6-5,TGTGCCAGCAGTTCCCCTTCTATGAACACTGAAGCTTTCTTT,CASSSPSMNTEAFF
few,TRBJ2-5,TRBD1,TRBV18,TGTGCCAGCTCACCACCGTGGACAGGGCGAGAGACCCAGTACTTC,CASSPPWTGRETQYF
NA,TRBJ2-1,NA,TRBV29-1,TGCAGCGCCACACGGGACAATGAGCAGTTCTTC,CSATRDNEQFF
few,TRBJ2-1,TRBD1,TRBV30,TGTGCCTGGGGACAGGGGAATGAGCAGTTCTTC,CAWGQGNEQFF
NA,TRBJ2-7,TRBD2,TRBV4-2,TGTGCCAGCAGCCCCGGGACTAGCGGGTCACACGCCTACGAGCAGTACTTC,CASSPGTSGSHAYEQYF
NA,TRBJ1-1,NA,TRBV7-9,TGTGCCAGCAGCTCTAAGCAGGGCACTGAAGCTTTCTTT,CASSSKQGTEAFF
NA,TRBJ2-2,NA,TRBV5-4,TGTGCCAGCAGCCCCGCCACTAGACACAACACCGGGGAGCTGTTTTTT,CASSPATRHNTGELFF
NA,TRBJ2-2,TRBD2,TRBV9,TGTGCCAGCAGCGATGATCTGGCTAGCGGGGGGAAGCACACCGGGGAGCTGTTTTTT,CASSDDLASGGKHTGELFF
NA,TRBJ2-7,TRBD1,TRBV9,TGTGCCAGCTCAAGAACAGGGGGCGAGCAGTACTTC,CASSRTGGEQYF
NA,TRBJ2-1,TRBD1,TRBV18,TGTGCCAGCTCACCCTTAGGACAGGACTACAATGAGCAGTTCTTC,CASSPLGQDYNEQFF
NA,TRBJ2-5,NA,TRBV4-1,TGCGCCAGCAGCCAAGTCTGGGGGCCCCAAGAGACCCAGTACTTC,CASSQVWGPQETQYF
few,TRBJ2-7,TRBD2,TRBV4-1,TGCGCCAGCAGCCAAGCTCCGCGCGGGGGTACCTACGAGCAGTACTTC,CASSQAPRGGTYEQYF
NA,TRBJ1-2,TRBD1,TRBV24-1,TGTGCCACCAGAGGGACAGGAGTTGACTATGGCTACACCTTC,CATRGTGVDYGYTF
NA,TRBJ2-3,TRBD2,TRBV7-2,TGTGCCAGCAGCTTAGTAGCGGGGGGCTCAGATACGCAGTATTTT,CASSLVAGGSDTQYF
NA,TRBJ2-1,NA,TRBV5-6,TGTGCCAGCAGCTTGGTGGGGGCTGCTCTCAATGAGCAGTTCTTC,CASSLVGAALNEQFF
NA,TRBJ1-6,TRBD1,TRBV11-2,TGTGCCAGCAGCTTAACTCGGACAGGAAATAATAATTCACCCCTCCACTTT,CASSLTRTGNNNSPLHF
NA,TRBJ1-1,NA,TRBV30,TGTGCCTGGCGCTCGACAGTGAACACTGAAGCTTTCTTT,CAWRSTVNTEAFF
few,TRBJ1-6,TRBD1,TRBV19,TGTGCCAGTAGAATTGGACAGGGTGGCTCACCCCTCCACTTT,CASRIGQGGSPLHF
NA,TRBJ1-2,TRBD1,TRBV24-1,TGTGCCACCAGTGATTCCAGGGGGTACTATGGCTACACCTTC,CATSDSRGYYGYTF
once,TRBJ2-6,NA,TRBV14,TGTGCCAGCAGCCTAGACGTGACTCCTGGGGCCAACGTCCTGACTTTC,CASSLDVTPGANVLTF
NA,TRBJ2-7,TRBD1,TRBV5-6,TGTGCCAGCAGCTTCCTGGACAGGGCCCCCACCTACGAGCAGTACTTC,CASSFLDRAPTYEQYF
NA,TRBJ2-3,TRBD1,TRBV6-5,TGTGCCAGCAATGCAGGGGGCTCTGTAGATACGCAGTATTTT,CASNAGGSVDTQYF
NA,TRBJ1-4,NA,TRBV7-9,TGTGCCAGCAGCATCGCAGCCGGAGCAGCTAATGAAAAACTGTTTTTT,CASSIAAGAANEKLFF
NA,TRBJ2-7,NA,TRBV5-1,TGCGCCAGCAGCTCCCTGGCCAGTACTACCTACGAGCAGTACTTC,CASSSLASTTYEQYF
NA,TRBJ2-7,NA,TRBV7-6,TGTGCCAGCAGCTTCCCGGAGGGGGCACACGAGCAGTACTTC,CASSFPEGAHEQYF
NA,TRBJ2-3,TRBD2,TRBV15,TGTGCCACCAGCACGGGACTAGCGGGGGGGCCGAGGTTTATAGATACGCAGTATTTT,CATSTGLAGGPRFIDTQYF
NA,TRBJ1-4,TRBD1,TRBV18,TGTGCCAGCTCGCCGGGACAGGATAATGAAAAACTGTTTTTT,CASSPGQDNEKLFF
NA,TRBJ1-1,NA,TRBV27,TGTGCCAGCAGTTTATCCCCAGGGAGGAGCACTGAAGCTTTCTTT,CASSLSPGRSTEAFF
NA,TRBJ2-1,NA,TRBV24-1,TGTGCCACCAGTGATTTAGGGGAACCTGAGCAGTTCTTC,CATSDLGEPEQFF
NA,TRBJ1-2,TRBD1,TRBV2,TGTGCCAGCAGTGAGGACAGGGACTATGGCTACACCTTC,CASSEDRDYGYTF
NA,TRBJ2-1,TRBD1,TRBV5-4,TGTGCCAGCAGCTTGGACAGGGGCGCTTACAATGAGCAGTTCTTC,CASSLDRGAYNEQFF
NA,TRBJ2-7,TRBD1,TRBV29-1,TGCAGCGTTGATGGGGACAGCTACGAGCAGTACTTC,CSVDGDSYEQYF
NA,TRBJ1-1,NA,TRBV7-9,TGTGCCAGCAGCCCTGACACAAGCACTGAAGCTTTCTTT,CASSPDTSTEAFF
NA,TRBJ1-2,TRBD1,TRBV20-1,TGCAGTGCTAGTCGAGACAGGGAGGTTTATGGCTACACCTTC,CSASRDREVYGYTF
NA,TRBJ2-2,NA,TRBV7-6,TGTGCCAGCAGCTCCGGACTTAACACCGGGGAGCTGTTTTTT,CASSSGLNTGELFF
few,TRBJ1-2,NA,TRBV14,TGTGCCAGCAGCCAAGTCTCCAGCTATGGCTACACCTTC,CASSQVSSYGYTF
NA,TRBJ1-2,TRBD1,TRBV4-1,TGCGCCAGCAGCCAACCCGGACAGGGACGCTATGGCTACACCTTC,CASSQPGQGRYGYTF
once,TRBJ2-3,TRBD2,TRBV7-2,TGTGCCAGCAGCTCTCGGACTAGCGGGGACACAGATACGCAGTATTTT,CASSSRTSGDTDTQYF
NA,TRBJ1-4,NA,TRBV20-1,TGCAGTGCTAGATTGGGCGAAAAACTGTTTTTT,CSARLGEKLFF
NA,TRBJ1-1,NA,TRBV11-2,TGTGCCAGCAGCGTTAGGACAAAGAACACTGAAGCTTTCTTT,CASSVRTKNTEAFF
few,TRBJ2-3,TRBD2,TRBV6-6,TGTGCCAGCAGTCCTCGGATAGGACTAGCGGGGGGGCCAGTAGGAACGCAGTATTTT,CASSPRIGLAGGPVGTQYF
NA,TRBJ1-4,NA,TRBV18,TGTGCCAGCTCCGACCTTAGGACAGCTAATGAAGGACTGTTTTTT,CASSDLRTANEGLFF
NA,TRBJ1-2,TRBD1,TRBV10-3,TGTGCCATCAGTCACTCCAAGACAGGGAAATATGGCTACACCTTC,CAISHSKTGKYGYTF
NA,TRBJ2-7,NA,TRBV10-1,TGCGCCAGCAGTGAGTCTAGGCGCCCTAGGGAGGAGCAGTACTTC,CASSESRRPREEQYF
NA,TRBJ2-1,TRBD2,TRBV5-6,TGTGCCAGCAGCTACCGTGGGCTAGCGGGGGTACAAGAGCAGTTCTTC,CASSYRGLAGVQEQFF
once,TRBJ1-4,NA,TRBV15,TGTGCCACCAGCAGAGGGCAACACGGGGGAGGATTTAATGAAAAACTGTTTTTT,CATSRGQHGGGFNEKLFF
NA,TRBJ2-3,NA,TRBV20-1,TGCAGTGCTAGGGGGGGTGATACGCAGTATTTT,CSARGGDTQYF
NA,TRBJ2-3,TRBD2,TRBV7-2,TGTGCCAGCAGCCCCAACGGTCGGGGGGGCACAGATACGCAGTATTTT,CASSPNGRGGTDTQYF